This T cell receptor (beta chain) was recorded in a study of shared clonotypes between healthy human individuals. Germline V CDR1 and CDR2: SGHVS, FQNEAQ. CDR3 length equals 20 residues. V trimming: 4 bases; J trimming: 3 bases; junction bases outside the gene matches: 20. CD45RO-negative CD8 cells positively selected for CCR7 made up the naive population, which excluded terminally differentiated effector memory CD45RA+ cells. In the original workflow: With immunoSEQ giving junction-only sequences and no quality scores, filtering differed. Data came from immunoSEQ multiplex PCR; TCRdb stores just in-frame clones and leaves some out. Clonal size and the V and J genes are those of that table, whereas D and trimming came from the DNA. The profile shows around 2,000,000 clones, approximately 94% of them singletons.

The TCR originated in a man between 18 and 35 years old in good health. V is TRBV7-8 and J is TRBJ1-4, with 7 bases matching TRBD1. Specimen: naive CD8+ T cells sorted from blood. CDR3 nucleotide sequence: TGTGCCAGCAGCTCCGACCTGGAGGGGGCAGTTAGGCTTGCTAATGAAAAACTGTTTTTT. Translation gives CASSSDLEGAVRLANEKLFF.